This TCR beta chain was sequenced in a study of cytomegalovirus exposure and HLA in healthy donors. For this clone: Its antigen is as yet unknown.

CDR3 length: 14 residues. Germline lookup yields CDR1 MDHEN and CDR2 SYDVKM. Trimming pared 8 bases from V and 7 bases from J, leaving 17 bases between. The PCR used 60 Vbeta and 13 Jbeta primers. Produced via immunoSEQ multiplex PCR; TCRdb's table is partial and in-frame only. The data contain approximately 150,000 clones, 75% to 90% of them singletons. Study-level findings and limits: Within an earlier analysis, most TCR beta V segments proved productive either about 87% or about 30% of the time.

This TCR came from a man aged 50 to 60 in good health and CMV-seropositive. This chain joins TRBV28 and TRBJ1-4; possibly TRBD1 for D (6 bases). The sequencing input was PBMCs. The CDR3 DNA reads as TGTGCCAGCTCCCAGCGGGGGGCGGGTGAAAAACTGTTTTTT. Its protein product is CASSQRGAGEKLFF.